The source of this T cell receptor beta chain is a study of regulatory T cells in long-lasting Graves disease. The time point was: newly diagnosed GD, antithyroid drugs for less than 3 months. PBMCs provided the RNA from which the TCR library was made. This clonotype was seen only a few times. The antigen is unknown. Broader study findings: Researchers reported studying only peripheral blood, not thyroid tissue.

Building the TCR beta libraries relied on iRepertoire HTBI primers, and CDR3 regions underwent Arm-PCR. Each CDR3 protein gets one entry after TCRdb re-called the multiplex PCR reads with MiXCR. The sample lists roughly 360,000 distinct CDR3 sequences, roughly 12% occurring once. Unmatched junction bases numbered 3, after V lost 5 bases and J lost 3 bases. This CDR3 comprises 13 residues. Germline loops: CDR1 SGHVS, CDR2 FNYEAQ. These data were also filed under a second study, of T cells in Graves' hyperthyroidism and ophthalmopathy.

Here the sequenced sample was peripheral blood mononuclear cells (PBMCs), taken at new diagnosis, from a patient treated with antithyroid drugs. The chain employs TRBV7-6 and TRBJ2-5; 7 bases match TRBD1. The sequence came from a woman in her late teens or twenties with Graves disease. CDR3 bases: TGTGCCAGCAGCCTGGACAGGAAAGAGACCCAGTACTTC. Translation gives CASSLDRKETQYF.